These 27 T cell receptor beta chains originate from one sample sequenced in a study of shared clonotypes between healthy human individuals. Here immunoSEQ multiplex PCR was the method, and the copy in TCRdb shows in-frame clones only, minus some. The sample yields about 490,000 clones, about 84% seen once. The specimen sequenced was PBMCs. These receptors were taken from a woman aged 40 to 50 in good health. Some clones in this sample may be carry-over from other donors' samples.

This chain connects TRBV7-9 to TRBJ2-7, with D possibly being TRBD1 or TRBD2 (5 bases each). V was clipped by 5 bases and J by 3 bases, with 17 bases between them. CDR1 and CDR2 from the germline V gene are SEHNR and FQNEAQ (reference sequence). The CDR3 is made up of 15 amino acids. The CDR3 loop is CASSIGQGPYYEQYF. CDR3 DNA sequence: TGTGCCAGCAGCATAGGTCAGGGACCTTACTACGAGCAGTACTTC. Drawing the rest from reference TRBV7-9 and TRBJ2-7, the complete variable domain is DTGVSQNPRHKITKRGQNVTFRCDPISEHNRLYWYRQTLGQGPEFLTYFQNEAQLEKSRLLSDRFSAERPKGSFSTLEIQRTEQGDSAMYLCASSIGQGPYYEQYFGPGTRLTVT.

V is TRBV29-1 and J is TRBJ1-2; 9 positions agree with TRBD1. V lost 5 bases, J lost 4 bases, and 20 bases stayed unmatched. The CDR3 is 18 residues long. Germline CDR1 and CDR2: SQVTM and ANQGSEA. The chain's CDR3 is CSVLINRDRADDGYGYTF. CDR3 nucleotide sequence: TGCAGCGTTTTAATCAACCGGGACAGGGCCGATGATGGCTATGGCTACACCTTC. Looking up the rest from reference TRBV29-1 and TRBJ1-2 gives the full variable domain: SAVISQKPSRDICQRGTSLTIQCQVDSQVTMMFWYRQQPGQSLTLIATANQGSEATYESGFVIDKFPISRPNLTFSTLTVSNMSPEDSSIYLCSVLINRDRADDGYGYTFGSGTRLTVV.

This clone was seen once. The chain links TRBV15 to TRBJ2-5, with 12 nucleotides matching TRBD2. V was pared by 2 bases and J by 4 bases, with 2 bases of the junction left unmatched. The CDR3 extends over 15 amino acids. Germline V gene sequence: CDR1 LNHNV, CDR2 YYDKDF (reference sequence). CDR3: CATSRPTSGGETQYF. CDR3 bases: TGTGCCACCAGCAGACCGACTAGCGGGGGAGAGACCCAGTACTTC.

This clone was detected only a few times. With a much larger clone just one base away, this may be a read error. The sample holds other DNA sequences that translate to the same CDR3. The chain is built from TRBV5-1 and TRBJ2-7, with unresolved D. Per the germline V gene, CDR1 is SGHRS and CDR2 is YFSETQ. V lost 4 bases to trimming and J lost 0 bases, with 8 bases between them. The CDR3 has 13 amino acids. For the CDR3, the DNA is TGCGCCAGCAGCCTGGACCGCTCCTACGAGCAGTACTTC. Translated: CASSLDRSYEQYF.

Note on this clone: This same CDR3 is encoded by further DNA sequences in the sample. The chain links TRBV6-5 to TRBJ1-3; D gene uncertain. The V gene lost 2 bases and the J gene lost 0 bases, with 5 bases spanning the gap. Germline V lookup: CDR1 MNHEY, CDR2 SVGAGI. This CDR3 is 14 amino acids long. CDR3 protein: CASSYRNSGNTIYF. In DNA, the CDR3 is TGTGCCAGCAGTTACAGGAACTCTGGAAACACCATATATTTT.

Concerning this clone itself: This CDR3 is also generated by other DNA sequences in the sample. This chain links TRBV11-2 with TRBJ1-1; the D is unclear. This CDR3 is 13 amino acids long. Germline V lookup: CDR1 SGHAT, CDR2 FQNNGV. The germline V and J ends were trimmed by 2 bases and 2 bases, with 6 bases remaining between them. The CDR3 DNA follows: TGTGCCAGCAGCTTAAGTAGAAACACTGAAGCTTTCTTT. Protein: CASSLSRNTEAFF.

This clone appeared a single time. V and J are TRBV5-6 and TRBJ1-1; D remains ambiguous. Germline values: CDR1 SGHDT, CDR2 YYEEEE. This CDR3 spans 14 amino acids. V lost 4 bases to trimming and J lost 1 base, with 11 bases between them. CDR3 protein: CASSPPAPNTEAFF. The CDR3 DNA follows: TGTGCCAGCAGCCCCCCCGCCCCGAACACTGAAGCTTTCTTT.

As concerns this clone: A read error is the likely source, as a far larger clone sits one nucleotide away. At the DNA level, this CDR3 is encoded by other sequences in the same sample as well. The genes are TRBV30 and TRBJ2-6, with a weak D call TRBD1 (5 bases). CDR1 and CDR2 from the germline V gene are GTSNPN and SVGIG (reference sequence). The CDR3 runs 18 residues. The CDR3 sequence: CACSVDQGSYSGANVLTF. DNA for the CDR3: TGTGCCTGTAGTGTAGACCAGGGTTCATACTCTGGGGCCAACGTCCTGACTTTC.

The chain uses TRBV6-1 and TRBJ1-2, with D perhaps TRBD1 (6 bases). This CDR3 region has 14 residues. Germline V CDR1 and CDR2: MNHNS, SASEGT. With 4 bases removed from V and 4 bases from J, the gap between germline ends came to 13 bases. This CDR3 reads CASSGRGVGYGYTF. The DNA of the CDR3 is TGTGCCAGCAGTGGCAGGGGTGTTGGCTATGGCTACACCTTC.

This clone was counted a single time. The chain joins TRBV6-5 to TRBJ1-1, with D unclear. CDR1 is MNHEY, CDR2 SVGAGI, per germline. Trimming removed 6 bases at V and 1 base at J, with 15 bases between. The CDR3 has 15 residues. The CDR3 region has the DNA TGTGCCAGCAGCCGCGGCCCGAGACAGAACACTGAAGCTTTCTTT. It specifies CASSRGPRQNTEAFF.

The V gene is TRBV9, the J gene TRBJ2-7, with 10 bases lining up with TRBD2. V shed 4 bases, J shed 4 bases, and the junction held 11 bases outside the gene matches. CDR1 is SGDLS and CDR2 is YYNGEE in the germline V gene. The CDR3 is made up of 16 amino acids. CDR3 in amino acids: CASSPEVAGGSYEQYF. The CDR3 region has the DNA TGTGCCAGCAGCCCCGAGGTAGCGGGAGGTTCTTACGAGCAGTACTTC.

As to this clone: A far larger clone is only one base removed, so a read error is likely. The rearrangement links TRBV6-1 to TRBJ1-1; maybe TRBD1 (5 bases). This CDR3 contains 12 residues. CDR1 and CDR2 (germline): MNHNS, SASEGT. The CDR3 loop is CASSPTDTEALF. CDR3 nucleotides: TGTGCCAGCAGTCCGACAGACACTGAAGCTCTCTTT.

The DNA of the CDR3 is TGTGCCAGCAGTAGGGGCAATGAGCAGTTCTTC. The encoded protein is CASSRGNEQFF. This chain uses TRBV27 with TRBJ2-1; a weak D match, TRBD1 (5 bases). Germline V gene data show CDR1 as MNHEY and CDR2 as SMNVEV (reference sequence). Trimming removed 5 bases from V and 6 bases from J, with 5 bases in between. This CDR3 is built from 11 residues.

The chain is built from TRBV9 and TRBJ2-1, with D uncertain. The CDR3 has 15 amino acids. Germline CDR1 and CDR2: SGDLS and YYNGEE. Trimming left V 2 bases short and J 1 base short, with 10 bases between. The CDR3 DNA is TGTGCCAGCAGCGTTTCCTTGGGATCCTACAATGAGCAGTTCTTC. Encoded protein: CASSVSLGSYNEQFF.

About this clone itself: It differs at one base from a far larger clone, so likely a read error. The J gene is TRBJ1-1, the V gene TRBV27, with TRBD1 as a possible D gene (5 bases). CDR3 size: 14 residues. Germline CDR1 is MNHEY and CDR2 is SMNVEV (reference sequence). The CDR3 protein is CASSLVRGGTGAFF. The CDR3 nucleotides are TGTGCCAGCAGTTTAGTCCGGGGAGGGACTGGAGCTTTCTTT.

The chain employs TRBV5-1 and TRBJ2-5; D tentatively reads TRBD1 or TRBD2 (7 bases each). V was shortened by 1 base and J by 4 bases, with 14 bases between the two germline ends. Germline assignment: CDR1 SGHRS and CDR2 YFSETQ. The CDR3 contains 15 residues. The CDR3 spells CASSLREGAGETQYF. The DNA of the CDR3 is TGCGCCAGCAGCTTGAGGGAGGGGGCCGGAGAGACCCAGTACTTC.

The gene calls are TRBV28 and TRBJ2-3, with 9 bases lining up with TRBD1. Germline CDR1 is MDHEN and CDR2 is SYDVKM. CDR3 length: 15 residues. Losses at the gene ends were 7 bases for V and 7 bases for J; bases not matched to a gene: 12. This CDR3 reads CASTPGQGPQYTQYF. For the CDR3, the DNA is TGTGCCAGCACCCCGGGACAGGGCCCACAATATACGCAGTATTTT. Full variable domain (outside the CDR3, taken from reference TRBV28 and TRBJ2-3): DVKVTQSSRYLVKRTGEKVFLECVQDMDHENMFWYRQDPGLGLRLIYFSYDVKMKEKGDIPEGYSVSREKKERFSLILESASTNQTSMYLCASTPGQGPQYTQYFGPGTRLTVL.

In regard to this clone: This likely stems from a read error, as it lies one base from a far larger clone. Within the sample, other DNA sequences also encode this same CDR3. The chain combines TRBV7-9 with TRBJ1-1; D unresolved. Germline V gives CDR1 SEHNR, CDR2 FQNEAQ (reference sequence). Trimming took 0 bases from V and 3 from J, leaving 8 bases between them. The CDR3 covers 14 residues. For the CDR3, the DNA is TGTGCCAGCAGCTTAGCGGGTAGCCACACTGAAGCTTTCTTT. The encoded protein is CASSLAGSHTEAFF.

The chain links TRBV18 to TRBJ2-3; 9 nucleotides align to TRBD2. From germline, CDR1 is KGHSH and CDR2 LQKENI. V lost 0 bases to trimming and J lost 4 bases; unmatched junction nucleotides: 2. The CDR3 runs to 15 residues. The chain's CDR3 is CASSPPSGRADTQYF. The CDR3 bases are TGTGCCAGCTCACCACCTAGCGGGAGAGCAGATACGCAGTATTTT.

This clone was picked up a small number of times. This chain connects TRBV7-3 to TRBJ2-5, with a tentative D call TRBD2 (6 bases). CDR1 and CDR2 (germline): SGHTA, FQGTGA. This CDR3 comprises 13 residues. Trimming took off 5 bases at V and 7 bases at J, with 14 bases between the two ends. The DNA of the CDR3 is TGTGCCAGCAGCGACGGGACTTGGGGGACCCAGTACTTC. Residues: CASSDGTWGTQYF.

In DNA form, the CDR3 reads TGCGCCAGCAGCCACAGGGTCCTATCCTACGAGCAGTACTTC. This translates into CASSHRVLSYEQYF. The rearrangement joins TRBV4-1 to TRBJ2-7; tentative D call: TRBD1 (5 bases). V lost 3 bases to trimming and J lost 1 base, with 10 bases between them. CDR1 is MGHRA and CDR2 is YSYEKL in the germline V gene. The CDR3 is 14 residues long.

The CDR3, as DNA: TGTGCCAGCAGGAGGGTGGGGCAGAAACAAGAGACCCAGTACTTC. Translated: CASRRVGQKQETQYF. The V and J genes are TRBV27 and TRBJ2-5; D possibly uses TRBD1 or TRBD2 (5 bases each). In germline, CDR1 is MNHEY, CDR2 SMNVEV (reference sequence). This CDR3 spans 15 amino acids. With 6 bases removed from V and 2 bases from J, the gap between germline ends came to 16 bases.

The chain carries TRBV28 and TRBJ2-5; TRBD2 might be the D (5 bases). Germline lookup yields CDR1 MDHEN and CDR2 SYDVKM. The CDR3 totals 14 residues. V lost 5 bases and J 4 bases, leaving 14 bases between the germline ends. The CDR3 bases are TGTGCCAGCAGTGGGGTTAACGGACTAGAGACCCAGTACTTC. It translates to CASSGVNGLETQYF.

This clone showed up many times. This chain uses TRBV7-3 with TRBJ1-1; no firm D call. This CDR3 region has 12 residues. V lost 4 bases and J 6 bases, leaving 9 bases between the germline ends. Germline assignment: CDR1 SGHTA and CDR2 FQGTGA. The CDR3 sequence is CASSSQWAEAFF. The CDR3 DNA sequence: TGTGCCAGCAGCTCCCAATGGGCTGAAGCTTTCTTT.

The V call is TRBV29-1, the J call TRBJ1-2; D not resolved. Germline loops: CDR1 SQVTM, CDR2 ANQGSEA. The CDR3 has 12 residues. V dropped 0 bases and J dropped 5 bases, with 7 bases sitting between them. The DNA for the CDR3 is TGCAGCGTTGAAGACAGGCAGTATGGCTACACCTTC. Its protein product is CSVEDRQYGYTF.

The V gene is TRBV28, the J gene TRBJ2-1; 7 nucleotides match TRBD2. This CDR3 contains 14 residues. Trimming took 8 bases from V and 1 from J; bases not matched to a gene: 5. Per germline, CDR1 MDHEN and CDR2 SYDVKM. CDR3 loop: CASADGGSYNEQFF. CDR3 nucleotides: TGTGCCAGCGCCGACGGGGGGTCCTACAATGAGCAGTTCTTC.

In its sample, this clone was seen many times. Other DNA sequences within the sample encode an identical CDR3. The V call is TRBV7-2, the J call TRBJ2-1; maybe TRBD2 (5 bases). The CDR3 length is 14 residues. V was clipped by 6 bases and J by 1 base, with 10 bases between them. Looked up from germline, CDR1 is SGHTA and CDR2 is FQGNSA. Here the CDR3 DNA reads TGTGCCAGCAGAACACCGGGGTCCTACAATGAGCAGTTCTTC. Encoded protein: CASRTPGSYNEQFF.